This TCR beta chain is drawn from a study of regulatory T cells in long-lasting Graves disease. The CDR3 consists of 15 residues. Germline V CDR1 and CDR2: MNHNS, SASEGT. V lost 6 bases, J lost 2 bases, and 9 bases stayed unmatched. This clonotype occurred many times. Arm-PCR of CDR3 regions and iRepertoire HTBI primers were the basis on which TCR beta libraries were built. Using its own MiXCR run on the multiplex PCR reads, TCRdb lists one record per CDR3 protein. Counted here are 430,000 or so distinct CDR3 sequences, roughly 21% occurring once; the ten biggest clones make up 14%. Time point of the sample: persistent/refractory GD, antithyroid drugs over 5 years with positive TRAb. PBMCs were the source of the RNA used for TCR sequencing.

This TCR derives from a female donor with Graves disease. This chain uses TRBV6-1 with TRBJ2-7, with 8 bases fitting TRBD1. Specimen: peripheral blood mononuclear cells (PBMCs), collected when the disease was refractory, from a patient treated with antithyroid drugs. The CDR3 protein is CASRSSGTGAYEQYF. The CDR3 nucleotides read TGTGCCAGCAGATCCTCCGGGACAGGAGCCTACGAGCAGTACTTC.